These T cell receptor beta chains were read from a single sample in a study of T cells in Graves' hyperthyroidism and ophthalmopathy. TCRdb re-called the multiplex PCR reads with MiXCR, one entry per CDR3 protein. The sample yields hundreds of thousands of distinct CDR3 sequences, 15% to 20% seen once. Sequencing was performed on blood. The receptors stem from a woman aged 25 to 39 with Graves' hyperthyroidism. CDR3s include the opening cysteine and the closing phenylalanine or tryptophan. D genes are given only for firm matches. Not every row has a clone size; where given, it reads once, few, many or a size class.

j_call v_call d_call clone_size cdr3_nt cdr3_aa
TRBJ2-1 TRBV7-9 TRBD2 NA TGTGCCAGCAGTTCCCTAGCGGCCCAGGGTGAGCAGTTCTTC CASSSLAAQGEQFF
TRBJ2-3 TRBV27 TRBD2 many TGTGCCAGCAGTACGACCCTAGCGGGCACAGATACGCAGTATTTT CASSTTLAGTDTQYF
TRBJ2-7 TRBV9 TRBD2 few TGTGCCAGCAGCGCCGGAGCGGGAGGCTACGAGCAGTACTTC CASSAGAGGYEQYF
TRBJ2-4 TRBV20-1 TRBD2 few TGCAGTGCTCAGGCGGGAGGGTGGGCCAAAAACATTCAGTACTTC CSAQAGGWAKNIQYF
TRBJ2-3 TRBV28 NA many TGTGCCAGCAGTTTTAACAGGGAAACAGATACGCAGTATTTT CASSFNRETDTQYF
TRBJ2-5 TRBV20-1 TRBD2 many TGCAGTGCTAGAGATTGGGAGGGTGGAGAGACCCAGTACTTC CSARDWEGGETQYF
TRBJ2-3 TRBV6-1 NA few TGTGCCAGCAATTCAGCAAACACAGATACGCAGTATTTT CASNSANTDTQYF
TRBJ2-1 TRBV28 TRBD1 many TGTGCCAGCAGGGATACTCCGGGACAGGTCTACAATGAGCAGTTCTTC CASRDTPGQVYNEQFF
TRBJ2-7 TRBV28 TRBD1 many TGTGCCAGCAGTTTAGAGGGACAGGGCTACGAGCAGTACTTC CASSLEGQGYEQYF
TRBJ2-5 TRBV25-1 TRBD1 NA TGTGCCAGAGCGACACAGGGGGCTTGGGAGACCCAGTACTTC CARATQGAWETQYF
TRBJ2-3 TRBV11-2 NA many TGTGCCAGCACCTACAGGGCCGAGGAATTGGATACGCAGTATTTT CASTYRAEELDTQYF
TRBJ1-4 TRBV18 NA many TGTGCCAGCTCACCGTCGGAAGGTACTAATGAAAAACTGTTTTTT CASSPSEGTNEKLFF
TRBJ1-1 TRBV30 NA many TGTGCCTGGGCAAAGGAGACTGAAGCTTTCTTT CAWAKETEAFF
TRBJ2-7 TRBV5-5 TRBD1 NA TGTGCCAGCAGCGCGGACCCGGGACAGGGGGCCTACGAGCAGTACTTC CASSADPGQGAYEQYF
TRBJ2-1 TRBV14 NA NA TGTGCCAGCAGCCTTTACCGGCGTGAGCAGTTCTTC CASSLYRREQFF
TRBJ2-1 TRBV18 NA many TGTGCCAGCTCATACGGACAGAAGGATGAGCAGTTCTTC CASSYGQKDEQFF
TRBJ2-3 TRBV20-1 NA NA TGCAGTGCTAGAGATACCCACACAGATACGCAGTATTTT CSARDTHTDTQYF